The 6 T cell receptor beta chains below were found in one sample sequenced in a study of T cell responses to AZD1222 COVID-19 vaccine (dated by TCRdb to about 2021). The time point label, read with the paper, signifies: about 28 days (+/-7) after the second vaccine dose. The library was generated by the immunoSEQ multiplex PCR assay. Not all clones reach the TCRdb copy of this immuneACCESS table, which keeps in-frame sequences only. Checked studies attribute under half of the gap to unresolved V genes and leave the rest unexplained. Across this sample there are 90,000 to 100,000 clones, with roughly 90% seen only once. In total, the top ten clones hold about 12% of the sample. The sequences come from peripheral blood, collected 28 days after the second AZD1222 dose. All receptors derive from an adult who received the AZD1222 COVID-19 vaccine.

The rearrangement joins TRBV5-1 to TRBJ2-3, with TRBD2 matching over 8 bases. Germline V gene lookup returns CDR1 SGHRS and CDR2 YFSETQ. Losses at the gene ends were 3 bases for V and 0 bases for J; bases not matched to a gene: 9. This CDR3 spans 17 amino acids. The DNA for the CDR3 is TGCGCCAGCAGCTCTTCAAGACTAGCGATGAGCACAGATACGCAGTATTTT. Residues: CASSSSRLAMSTDTQYF.

J is TRBJ2-7 and V is TRBV3-1 (or the pseudogene TRBV3-2); TRBD2 might be the D (5 bases). CDR3 size: 14 residues. Looked up from germline, CDR1 is LGHDT and CDR2 is YNNKEL (reference sequence). Deletions cut 0 bases from V and 9 bases from J, with 15 bases between. The CDR3 DNA is TGTGCCAGCAGCCAAGATTTCCGATCGAGCGGGCAGTACTTC. Amino acid sequence: CASSQDFRSSGQYF.

The chain is built from TRBV3-1 (or the pseudogene TRBV3-2) and TRBJ1-1; TRBD1 is a possible D gene (5 bases). CDR3 length: 15 residues. Germline V lookup: CDR1 LGHDT, CDR2 YNNKEL (reference sequence). V was cut by 0 bases and J by 3 bases, with 11 bases left in between. The CDR3 loop reads CASSQEWGTYTEAFF. CDR3 DNA sequence: TGTGCCAGCAGCCAAGAGTGGGGCACCTACACTGAAGCTTTCTTT.

This chain uses TRBV19 with TRBJ1-4, with unresolved D. Germline V CDR1 and CDR2: LNHDA, SQIVND (reference sequence). CDR3 length: 13 amino acids. V gave up 8 bases and J gave up 6 bases, with 13 bases separating them. This chain's CDR3 is CASRLDLDEKLFF. The CDR3 DNA follows: TGTGCCAGTCGTTTGGATTTGGATGAAAAACTGTTTTTT. The full variable domain, in which reference TRBV19 and TRBJ1-4 provide the parts outside the CDR3, is DGGITQSPKYLFRKEGQNVTLSCEQNLNHDAMYWYRQDPGQGLRLIYYSQIVNDFQKGDIAEGYSVSREKKESFPLTVTSAQKNPTAFYLCASRLDLDEKLFFGSGTQLSVL.

The V and J genes are TRBV5-4 and TRBJ2-3; 7 bases fit TRBD2. This CDR3 has 17 residues. Germline V gives CDR1 SGHNT, CDR2 YYREEE (reference sequence). J gave up 4 bases and V 0 bases, and 11 bases lay outside the gene matches. The DNA of the CDR3 is TGTGCCAGCAGCTTGGGCTGGGGGAGGGGTATGGCAGATACGCAGTATTTT. Residues: CASSLGWGRGMADTQYF.

This chain connects TRBV4-2 to TRBJ1-3; no reliable D call. Trimming left V 4 bases short and J 2 bases short, with 12 bases between. CDR1 and CDR2 (germline): LGHNA, YNFKEQ. There are 15 residues in the CDR3. The CDR3 region has the DNA TGTGCCAGCAGCCCCACGCAGACCACTGGAAACACCATATATTTT. This sequence encodes CASSPTQTTGNTIYF.